These 9 T cell receptor beta chains originate from one sample sequenced in a study of T cells in Graves' hyperthyroidism and ophthalmopathy (dated by TCRdb to between 2018 and 2021). Libraries were prepared through multiplex PCR. Sequencing took place on an Illumina HiSeq 2000. Amplification of TCR beta CDR3 regions was carried out from RNA transcripts. A first-round RT-PCR of the TCR CDR3 used the HTBI primer set with the Qiagen OneStep RT-PCR kit. In-frame beta chains were kept once TCRdb had trimmed the public reads at Q25 with fastp and called clones with MiXCR. When rows share a CDR3 protein, they turn into one entry using the most common DNA and genes. Present in this sample are more than 550,000 distinct CDR3 sequences, 45% of which were seen just once. Under 8.5% of the sample is held by the ten biggest clonotypes. Sequenced sample: peripheral blood or thyroid tissue (not recorded which). The receptors here all came from an adult man with Graves' disease, either hyperthyroidism or ophthalmopathy (not recorded which).

On this clonotype: A read error is possible here, since a much larger clone lies one base away. The chain employs TRBV25-1 and TRBJ1-1; 8 bases are a match to TRBD1. The germline V gene encodes CDR1 MGHDK and CDR2 SYGVNS. The CDR3 extends over 15 amino acids. Trimming removed 4 bases from V and 3 bases from J; junction bases left unmatched: 7. As DNA, the CDR3 is TGTGCCAGCAGTGGGACAGGGATGGGGGACACTGAAGCTTTCTTT. Protein sequence: CASSGTGMGDTEAFF.

The chain joins TRBV12-3 or TRBV12-4 to TRBJ1-4; tentative D call: TRBD1 (5 bases). The CDR3 covers 14 residues. Trimming pared 1 base from V and 12 bases from J, leaving 15 bases between. CDR3 sequence (DNA): TGTGCCAGCAGTTTAGGGGGCAGGAATGTAGAACTGTTTTTT. Translation gives CASSLGGRNVELFF.

About this clonotype itself: In this CDR3 the conserved last residue, phenylalanine or tryptophan, is missing, so a read error is likely. Because the CDR3's place on the DNA is in doubt, the DNA is left out and the CDR3 is given as listed by TCRdb. V and J are TRBV7-7 and TRBJ2-6; the table's D call TRBD2 went unverified against the DNA. Germline V gene sequence: CDR1 SSHAT, CDR2 FNYEAQ (reference sequence). The CDR3 numbers 11 amino acids, ends counted. CDR3 protein: CASSLGLAGNT.

V gene TRBV14 combines with J gene TRBJ1-1; D unresolved. V dropped 4 bases and J dropped 0 bases, with 9 bases sitting between them. The CDR3 covers 14 residues. Looked up from germline, CDR1 is SGHDN and CDR2 is FVKESK. Here the CDR3 DNA reads TGTGCCAGCAGCCCGGTCCAAATGAACACTGAAGCTTTCTTT. Protein product: CASSPVQMNTEAFF.

This rearrangement joins TRBV7-2 to TRBJ2-6; 13 positions agree with TRBD2. V was pared by 4 bases and J by 0 bases, with 3 bases of the junction left unmatched. The CDR3 has 18 amino acids. Germline V lookup: CDR1 SGHTA, CDR2 FQGNSA. CDR3 sequence (DNA): TGTGCCAGCAGCTCGGGGACTAGCGGGGTCTCTGGGGCCAACGTCCTGACTTTC. It translates to CASSSGTSGVSGANVLTF.

A remark on this clonotype: A much larger clone lies a single base off, so this may be a read error. The rearrangement joins TRBV2 to TRBJ1-2, with 7 nucleotides matching TRBD1. The CDR3 is 15 residues long. Per the germline V gene, CDR1 is SNHLY and CDR2 is FYNNEI. Trimming removed 3 bases from V and 6 bases from J; junction bases left unmatched: 10. The CDR3 bases are TGTGCCAGCAGTGATTTAACAGGGGAGGGCCATGGCTACACCTTC. Residues: CASSDLTGEGHGYTF.

V gene TRBV7-8 combines with J gene TRBJ1-4; possible D gene TRBD1, 5 bases. Germline values: CDR1 SGHVS, CDR2 FQNEAQ. CDR3 length: 15 residues. V lost 5 bases, J lost 7 bases, and 17 bases lay in between. CDR3 DNA: TGTGCCAGCAGCACCCGGGACCAAGCGCCTGAAAAACTGTTTTTT. It is translated as CASSTRDQAPEKLFF.

Only a few counts were recorded for this clonotype. The chain uses TRBV2 and TRBJ1-6; a weak D match, TRBD1 (5 bases). The CDR3 extends over 16 amino acids. Trimming removed 5 bases from V and 8 bases from J, with 19 bases in between. The germline CDR1 and CDR2 sequences are SNHLY and FYNNEI. The CDR3 is CASSLRTGLGDSPLHF. DNA for the CDR3: TGTGCCAGCAGTTTACGGACGGGCCTAGGGGATTCACCCCTCCACTTT. Using reference TRBV2 and TRBJ1-6 for the parts outside the CDR3, the full variable domain is EPEVTQTPSHQVTQMGQEVILRCVPISNHLYFYWYRQILGQKVEFLVSFYNNEISEKSEIFDDQFSVERPDGSNFTLKIRSTKLEDSAMYFCASSLRTGLGDSPLHFGNGTRLTVT.

In regard to this clonotype: A read error is possible here, since a much larger clone lies one base away. This rearrangement joins TRBV20-1 to TRBJ1-6; D is perhaps TRBD1 (5 bases). Germline CDR1 DFQATT, CDR2 SNEGSKA (reference sequence). The CDR3 spans 14 residues. V lost 3 bases and J lost 10, with 16 bases in between. CDR3 DNA sequence: TGCAGTGCTAGTCAAGCGGACAAGGACTCACCCCTCCACTTT. This codes for CSASQADKDSPLHF.